This T cell receptor beta chain came from a study of blood T cell repertoires in COVID-19. TCRdb keeps only in-frame clones here, not all; method: immunoSEQ multiplex PCR. This sample has about 94,000 clones, with around 80% found just once. The V segment lost 3 bases and the J segment 3 bases; nucleotides outside the gene matches: 8. Germline assignment: CDR1 MNHEY and CDR2 SMNVEV (reference sequence). CDR3 length: 17 residues. The sequence came from a human donor in a cohort sampled during active COVID-19. The chain joins TRBV27 to TRBJ1-5, with 10 nucleotides matching TRBD1. Sequenced input: peripheral blood. In DNA form, the CDR3 reads TGTGCCAGCAGTTTCGGGTCGGGACAGGGGTCCAATCAGCCCCAGCATTTT. Translating gives CASSFGSGQGSNQPQHF.